The following is a TCR beta chain sequence with its context. These data come from a study of blood T cell repertoires in COVID-19. In the study overall: COVID-19 samples from acute and convalescent phases originated in the United States, Italy and Spain. In each case, the material was cDNA or gDNA derived from T cells, B-cell-depleted T cells, or PBMCs.

The CDR3 has 16 amino acids. V dropped 4 bases and J dropped 5; count of bases not matched to a gene: 2. Germline V gives CDR1 KGHDR, CDR2 SFDVKD. This table comes from immunoSEQ multiplex PCR, and its TCRdb copy is limited to in-frame clones, with some not included. The table records 85,000 to 130,000 clones, 92% of them present only once. This sequence originates from a man between 65 and 79 years old with acute or convalescent COVID-19. Sequencing was done on a sample of peripheral blood. This chain connects TRBV24-1 to TRBJ2-2; 14 nucleotides align to TRBD2. CDR3 DNA: TGTGCCACCAGTGACCGGACTAGCGGGAGGACCGGGGAGCTGTTTTTT. It is translated as CATSDRTSGRTGELFF.